These 14 T cell receptor beta chains were all obtained from the same sample, sequenced in a study of liver allograft versus peripheral blood T cells. At the level of the study: A comparison was made between T cell receptor repertoires in transplanted livers and those in recipients' peripheral blood.

TCRdb redid the calling of the reads with MiXCR, one entry per CDR3 protein. The sample consists of 15,000 to 20,000 distinct CDR3 sequences, 20% to 25% of them appearing once. Source of these receptors: a human patient who had a liver transplant. Some of the T cells might come from the graft donor.

V gene TRBV7-9 combines with J gene TRBJ1-2; no definite D call. The CDR3 runs to 11 residues. Looked up from germline, CDR1 is SEHNR and CDR2 is FQNEAQ (reference sequence). The V end was cut by 1 base, the J end by 8 bases, with 5 bases between. CDR3 region: CASSLVGGYTF. CDR3 DNA: TGTGCCAGCAGCTTAGTAGGGGGCTACACCTTC.

This clonotype was seen only a few times. The chain links TRBV28 to TRBJ2-3, with D unresolved. The CDR3 extends over 13 amino acids. Trimming cost V 4 bases and J 2 bases, with 7 bases left between them. Germline V CDR1 and CDR2: MDHEN, SYDVKM. The CDR3: CASSSASTDTQYF. The CDR3 nucleotides read TGTGCCAGCAGTTCGGCGTCCACAGATACGCAGTATTTT.

This chain links TRBV5-6 with TRBJ2-3; possible D gene TRBD2, 5 bases. This CDR3 region has 15 residues. Trimming cost V 2 bases and J 2 bases, with 12 bases left between them. Germline values: CDR1 SGHDT, CDR2 YYEEEE. The chain's CDR3 is CASSLKSGFTDTQYF. The CDR3 nucleotides read TGTGCCAGCAGCTTAAAAAGCGGCTTCACAGATACGCAGTATTTT.

The chain is built from TRBV19 and TRBJ2-2; D is unclear. The CDR3 has 13 residues. With 0 bases removed from V and 8 bases from J, the gap between germline ends came to 7 bases. Germline V gives CDR1 LNHDA, CDR2 SQIVND (reference sequence). The CDR3 DNA sequence: TGTGCCAGTAGTATAGATCGGATGGGGGAGCTGTTTTTT. Residues: CASSIDRMGELFF.

This clonotype is labeled as medium-sized. V is TRBV18 and J is TRBJ1-1; D perhaps matches TRBD1 (5 bases). The CDR3 sequence is 15 residues long. The V gene's germline CDR1 is KGHSH and CDR2 LQKENI. V was shortened by 1 base and J by 4 bases, with 13 bases between the two germline ends. CDR3 amino acids: CASSPRRQPGTEAFF. In DNA, the CDR3 is TGTGCCAGCTCACCACGTAGACAGCCGGGCACTGAAGCTTTCTTT.

In this sample, this clonotype turned up many times. This chain connects TRBV18 to TRBJ1-1; TRBD1 matches at 9 bases. CDR1 KGHSH and CDR2 LQKENI come from the germline V gene. Trimming took 2 bases from V and 0 from J; bases not matched to a gene: 10. CDR3 length: 18 residues. The CDR3 region has the DNA TGTGCCAGCTCACCAACCGGACAGGGGTCCGGAGTGAACACTGAAGCTTTCTTT. It translates to CASSPTGQGSGVNTEAFF.

This chain connects TRBV7-2 to TRBJ2-1, with TRBD2 matching 9 bases. The CDR3 length is 17 residues. Unmatched junction bases numbered 10, after V lost 1 base and J lost 6 bases. Germline CDR1 is SGHTA and CDR2 is FQGNSA. The CDR3 sequence: CASSLVYLAGVTNEQFF. For the CDR3, the DNA is TGTGCCAGCAGCTTAGTATATTTAGCGGGAGTCACCAATGAGCAGTTCTTC.

Many counts were recorded for this clonotype. The junction differs from germline at one of its ends, possibly a read error. The rearrangement joins TRBV6-5 to TRBJ2-2, with D uncertain. CDR1 is MNHEY, CDR2 SVGAGI, per germline. This CDR3 spans 16 amino acids. Written as DNA, the CDR3 is TGTGCCAGCAGTTACAGGCCGGCCAGTAACACGGGGGAGCTGTTTTTT. Protein sequence: CASSYRPASNTGELFF.

Only a few counts were recorded for this clonotype. This sequence joins TRBV20-1 and TRBJ1-5; D is unresolved. CDR3 length: 12 residues. V was clipped by 6 bases and J by 4 bases, with 10 bases between them. CDR1 is DFQATT and CDR2 is SNEGSKA in the germline V gene (reference sequence). Here the CDR3 DNA reads TGCAGTGCGAAGGACGGGAATCAGCCCCAGCATTTT. It encodes CSAKDGNQPQHF.

CDR3 in amino acids: CASSPDGASGNTIYF. CDR3 DNA: TGTGCCAGCAGCCCCGACGGAGCCTCTGGAAACACCATATATTTT. This chain links TRBV6-5 with TRBJ1-3; D is unclear. The CDR3 runs 15 residues. V was shortened by 6 bases and J by 0 bases, with 12 bases between the two germline ends. Germline V gives CDR1 MNHEY, CDR2 SVGAGI.

The table lists this clonotype with a few counts. The gene calls are TRBV18 and TRBJ1-5; D gene uncertain. CDR1 is KGHSH and CDR2 is LQKENI in the germline V gene. The CDR3 is 16 residues long. Trimming stripped 1 base from V and 0 bases from J, with 10 bases between. CDR3 sequence: CASSPQGFNSNQPQHF. Written as DNA, the CDR3 is TGTGCCAGCTCACCACAGGGTTTTAATAGCAATCAGCCCCAGCATTTT.

This clonotype was recorded many times. The chain combines TRBV19 with TRBJ1-1, with D possibly TRBD1 on 5 matching bases. Between the trimmed V and J ends, which lost 6 bases and 2 bases, there was a span of 16 bases. The CDR3 consists of 15 residues. Germline-derived CDR1 and CDR2 are LNHDA and SQIVND (reference sequence). In DNA, the CDR3 is TGTGCCAGTAGGACTTCCGGGACGGCAAACACTGAAGCTTTCTTT. Its translation is CASRTSGTANTEAFF. Variable domain in full (rest from reference TRBV19 and TRBJ1-1): DGGITQSPKYLFRKEGQNVTLSCEQNLNHDAMYWYRQDPGQGLRLIYYSQIVNDFQKGDIAEGYSVSREKKESFPLTVTSAQKNPTAFYLCASRTSGTANTEAFFGQGTRLTVV.

This clonotype has at least ten counts. The chain couples TRBV15 to TRBJ2-1; D is perhaps TRBD2 (6 bases). The CDR3 consists of 15 residues. Trimming stripped 0 bases from V and 1 base from J, with 7 bases between. Germline-derived CDR1 and CDR2 are LNHNV and YYDKDF (reference sequence). The DNA for the CDR3 is TGTGCCACCAGCAGAGATAGCGGTTCCTACAATGAGCAGTTCTTC. This translates into CATSRDSGSYNEQFF.

This clonotype was picked up many times. The chain uses TRBV7-2 and TRBJ2-1, with 10 nucleotides matching TRBD2. This CDR3 spans 17 amino acids. CDR1 is SGHTA, CDR2 FQGNSA, per germline. The V segment lost 4 bases and the J segment 6 bases; nucleotides outside the gene matches: 12. CDR3 sequence reads: CASSSHVLAGDANEQFF. As DNA, the CDR3 is TGTGCCAGCAGCTCACATGTCCTAGCGGGGGACGCCAATGAGCAGTTCTTC.